This T cell receptor beta chain appears in the sequencing data of a study of radiation and T cells in renal cell carcinoma. Generated by immunoSEQ multiplex PCR, the TCRdb table keeps only in-frame clones and is missing some. The profile shows 140,000 to 150,000 clones, approximately 90% of them singletons. Indicated time point: baseline pretreatment blood. The treatment: 15 Gy SBRT to primary tumor, nephrectomy 4 weeks later. After SBRT, blood was collected at 2 and 4 weeks, plus baseline. The tumor was a clear cell renal cell carcinoma. The CDR3 has 14 residues. V shed 4 bases and J 2 bases; nucleotides not matched to a gene: 3. CDR1 SGDLS and CDR2 YYNGEE come from the germline V gene.

The chain combines TRBV9 with TRBJ1-2; 9 nucleotides match TRBD1. This receptor was taken from a woman in her 70s with renal cell carcinoma. Specimen: blood, collected from a patient whose treatment included radiotherapy and nephrectomy. This CDR3 reads CASSTGQGNYGYTF. Here the CDR3 DNA reads TGTGCCAGCAGCACCGGACAGGGGAACTATGGCTACACCTTC.